Listed below are T cell receptor beta chains from one sample, sequenced in a study of cytomegalovirus exposure and HLA in healthy donors. Clones were read by immunoSEQ multiplex PCR, and TCRdb kept only the in-frame ones, dropping some. The sample contains 150,000 to 200,000 clones, about 72% of which appear only once. Sequenced sample: PBMCs. Every receptor here comes from a male donor in good health and CMV-seronegative. The CDR3 runs from the conserved cysteine through the conserved F or W. D genes are given only for firm matches. Some rows have no size entry. The others give once, few or many, or a class for an expanded clone.

d_call: .
clone_size: .
j_call: TRBJ1-5
v_call: TRBV6-6
cdr3_nt: TGTGCCAGCAGTTACTCGAGGGGGTCTAGCAATCAGCCCCAGCATTTT
cdr3_aa: CASSYSRGSSNQPQHF

d_call: .
clone_size: .
j_call: TRBJ1-5
v_call: TRBV5-8
cdr3_nt: TGTGCCAGCAGCACCGGACTGGGCAATCAGCCCCAGCATTTT
cdr3_aa: CASSTGLGNQPQHF

d_call: .
clone_size: .
j_call: TRBJ1-2
v_call: TRBV7-9
cdr3_nt: TGTGCCAGCAGCTTACTCTACTATGGCTACACCTTC
cdr3_aa: CASSLLYYGYTF

d_call: .
clone_size: .
j_call: TRBJ1-1
v_call: TRBV5-1
cdr3_nt: TGCGCCAGCAGCCCTGGAGGGGTGAACACTGAAGCTTTCTTT
cdr3_aa: CASSPGGVNTEAFF

d_call: TRBD2
clone_size: .
j_call: TRBJ2-1
v_call: TRBV4-2
cdr3_nt: TGTGCCAGCAGCCAGGGACTAGCTGTTAATGAGCAGTTCTTC
cdr3_aa: CASSQGLAVNEQFF

d_call: TRBD2
clone_size: .
j_call: TRBJ2-5
v_call: TRBV2
cdr3_nt: TGTGCCAGCAGGGCCGGTAGCGGGCGCCAAGAGACCCAGTACTTC
cdr3_aa: CASRAGSGRQETQYF

d_call: .
clone_size: .
j_call: TRBJ2-1
v_call: TRBV7-9
cdr3_nt: TGTGCCAGCAGCTCGGACAGAATAAGCTCCTACAATGAGCAGTTCTTC
cdr3_aa: CASSSDRISSYNEQFF

d_call: .
clone_size: .
j_call: TRBJ2-1
v_call: TRBV9
cdr3_nt: TGTGCCAGCAGCGTAGGGGGCGGGACGAAGCAGTTCTTC
cdr3_aa: CASSVGGGTKQFF

d_call: TRBD2
clone_size: .
j_call: TRBJ2-7
v_call: TRBV19
cdr3_nt: TGTGCCAGTAGTATAACTCTCCTAGCGGGAGCGGTATTGGGGGAGCAGTACTTC
cdr3_aa: CASSITLLAGAVLGEQYF

d_call: TRBD1
clone_size: .
j_call: TRBJ2-5
v_call: TRBV4-3
cdr3_nt: TGCGCCAGCAGCCAAGGTTCAGGGGGCGTGGAGACCCAGTACTTC
cdr3_aa: CASSQGSGGVETQYF

d_call: TRBD1
clone_size: .
j_call: TRBJ2-2
v_call: TRBV11-1
cdr3_nt: TGTGCCAGCAGCTTACCGACAGGGGGGATACGGGAGCTGTTTTTT
cdr3_aa: CASSLPTGGIRELFF

d_call: TRBD1
clone_size: .
j_call: TRBJ1-6
v_call: TRBV7-2
cdr3_nt: TGTGCCAGCACCGGGACAGGGGATAATTCACCCCTCCACTTT
cdr3_aa: CASTGTGDNSPLHF

d_call: .
clone_size: .
j_call: TRBJ1-3
v_call: TRBV7-9
cdr3_nt: TGTGCCAGCAGCTTAACCAGCCAGGGGATGCAAGGAAACACCATATATTTT
cdr3_aa: CASSLTSQGMQGNTIYF

d_call: .
clone_size: .
j_call: TRBJ2-1
v_call: TRBV7-2
cdr3_nt: TGTGCCAGCAGCACTTGGGGGACTGTCAATGAGCAGTTCTTC
cdr3_aa: CASSTWGTVNEQFF

d_call: .
clone_size: .
j_call: TRBJ1-6
v_call: TRBV19
cdr3_nt: TGTGCCAGTAGTACCCCCCCAGGCAGGCCCCTCCACTTT
cdr3_aa: CASSTPPGRPLHF

d_call: TRBD1
clone_size: few
j_call: TRBJ1-2
v_call: TRBV4-3
cdr3_nt: TGCGCCAGCAGCCAAGTCCCAAGGGGGCTCAGCTACACCTTC
cdr3_aa: CASSQVPRGLSYTF

d_call: TRBD1
clone_size: .
j_call: TRBJ2-7
v_call: TRBV2
cdr3_nt: TGTGCCAGCAGTGAAGTCCGGACAGGATACTACGAGCAGTACTTC
cdr3_aa: CASSEVRTGYYEQYF

d_call: .
clone_size: .
j_call: TRBJ1-5
v_call: TRBV19
cdr3_nt: TGTGCCACCAAGAGGGGGTATCATAGCAATCAGCCCCAGCATTTT
cdr3_aa: CATKRGYHSNQPQHF

d_call: TRBD1
clone_size: .
j_call: TRBJ2-7
v_call: TRBV6-4
cdr3_nt: TGTGCCAGCAGTGACTCCAACGGGGACAGGGGGCGCTTCAACGAGCAGTACTTC
cdr3_aa: CASSDSNGDRGRFNEQYF

d_call: .
clone_size: .
j_call: TRBJ1-2
v_call: TRBV5-8
cdr3_nt: TGTGCCAGCAAGCTTAGGGGGAGCTATGGCTACACCTTC
cdr3_aa: CASKLRGSYGYTF

d_call: .
clone_size: .
j_call: TRBJ1-3
v_call: TRBV9
cdr3_nt: TGTGCCAGCAGCGGAGACACCATATATTTT
cdr3_aa: CASSGDTIYF

d_call: TRBD1
clone_size: .
j_call: TRBJ2-5
v_call: TRBV28
cdr3_nt: TGTGCCAGCTACTCACAGGGGGCGGGGCAAGAGACCCAGTACTTC
cdr3_aa: CASYSQGAGQETQYF

d_call: TRBD1
clone_size: few
j_call: TRBJ2-3
v_call: TRBV6-5
cdr3_nt: TGTGCCAGCAGTTACTCTCAGGGGGGCACAGATACGCAGTATTTT
cdr3_aa: CASSYSQGGTDTQYF

d_call: TRBD1
clone_size: .
j_call: TRBJ2-7
v_call: TRBV5-4
cdr3_nt: TGTGCCAGCAGCTCTTCCAGGGGGTTCCCCTACGAGCAGTACTTC
cdr3_aa: CASSSSRGFPYEQYF